The rows below give T cell receptor beta chains drawn from one sample of a study of read filtering for tumor transcriptome and immune sequencing. TCRdb recomputed calls from the reads with MiXCR, one row per CDR3 protein. Altogether 100,000 to 150,000 distinct CDR3 sequences are present, roughly 13% being singletons, with the ten largest covering 7.5% to 9.5%. The specimen was a population of CD138-negative cells sorted from bone marrow. These receptors were taken from a donor at least 40 years old with multiple myeloma. Each CDR3 is given without its conserved first and last residue.

V gene,CDR3 protein
TRBV5-4,ASSQMTGTHYNEQF
TRBV20-1,SARDQVRGNTGELF
TRBV6-2/TRBV6-3,ASSHTSGRNTDTQY
TRBV11-3,ASSLDSAGLAGAGELF
TRBV10-3,AIGQRLDTGELF
TRBV20-1,SARGGLAGDIHEQY
TRBV7-9,ASSPNRTVFIGPF
TRBV3-1,ASSQRATNEKLF
TRBV4-1,ASSRGQRNTEAF
TRBV20-1,SARWEGGDGQF
TRBV27,ASSTSRDRREQF
TRBV7-9,ASSSSGGYGYT
TRBV20-1,SASGPNTGELF
TRBV20-1,SARGTGPKSEQY
TRBV20-1,SAWASGRTEETQY
TRBV24-1,ATSDRDLAHEQY
TRBV4-3,ASSRGLAGVGYNEQF
TRBV6-1,ASSEYLPGPQNTEAF
TRBV19,ASSISGRYNEQF
TRBV11-2,ASSGLGQGVYNEQF
TRBV11-2,ASSLGQFYEQY
TRBV4-1,ASSLRADRATGELL
TRBV10-2,ASSEGALTTQY
TRBV3-1,ASSQFGYEQY
TRBV7-8,ASSLARTGKAYNEQF
TRBV3-1,GSSLDTDTQY
TRBV10-3,AISQAGASRNEQF
TRBV7-6,ASSPEGAPSTEAF
TRBV29-1,SVIRTARNTEAF